The clone carrying this T cell receptor (beta chain) has only one observation. Its antigen remains unknown. Libraries were prepared by immunoSEQ multiplex PCR; TCRdb keeps only in-frame clonotypes and omits some of them. The repertoire includes some 15,000 clones, roughly 84% of them detected once, and over 3% sits in the top ten. The trim removed 2 bases at V and 3 bases at J, leaving 6 bases unmatched. Germline CDR1 is MGHRA and CDR2 is YSYEKL. The length of the CDR3 is 15 residues. This record belongs to a study of graft-versus-host responses after intestinal transplantation. Study context: All recipients got anti-thymocyte globulin induction, then tacrolimus and steroids for about 3 years.

Study-wide points: Patients who carried graft-donor T cell macrochimerism also had high graft-versus-host to host-versus-graft clonal ratios in their allografts.

The authors processed graft tissue to release intraepithelial and lamina propria lymphocytes. This clonotype originated in a human patient who received an intestinal transplant, so some T cells may come from the graft donor. The genes are TRBV4-1 and TRBJ2-7; 8 bases are shared with TRBD1. Sequenced material: ileum tissue, taken about 600 days after intestinal transplantation. The CDR3 loop reads CASSQPGQALYEQYF. The CDR3 DNA reads TGCGCCAGCAGCCAACCGGGACAGGCCCTCTACGAGCAGTACTTC.